This T cell receptor beta chain was found in a study of blood T cell repertoires in COVID-19. Using immunoSEQ multiplex PCR, the repertoire was profiled, and TCRdb retains in-frame clones only, with some absent. The table has 350,000 to 550,000 clones, roughly 89% seen once. This clone has a handful of counts. V shed 3 bases, J shed 1 base, and the junction held 14 bases outside the gene matches. The germline V gene encodes CDR1 LNHDA and CDR2 SQIVND (reference sequence). This CDR3 region has 18 residues. Source material: peripheral blood. This chain uses TRBV19 with TRBJ1-2, with 7 bases that match TRBD1. This sequence originates from a woman aged 25 to 39 with acute or convalescent COVID-19. DNA for the CDR3: TGTGCCAGTAGTATCCGACAGGGTGGGTTGTACGTTAACTATGGCTACACCTTC. It yields the protein CASSIRQGGLYVNYGYTF.